The next 26 T cell receptor beta chains were all read from a single sample in a study of blood T cell repertoires in COVID-19. The table came from immunoSEQ multiplex PCR; TCRdb's copy has only in-frame clones and leaves some out. The sample contains approximately 190,000 clones, 75% to 95% of which appear only once. Material for sequencing was peripheral blood. The receptors here all came from a man between 50 and 59 years old with acute or convalescent COVID-19.

The chain carries TRBV5-6 and TRBJ2-6; D may be TRBD1 (6 bases). CDR3 length: 17 residues. The germline V gene encodes CDR1 SGHDT and CDR2 YYEEEE. V lost 1 base and J lost 4, with 15 bases in between. In nucleotides, the CDR3 is TGTGCCAGCAGCTTGCCCTACAGGGTTTGGGGGGCCAACGTCCTGACTTTC. Translation: CASSLPYRVWGANVLTF.

CDR3 DNA: TGTGCCACCAGCGGACAAATAGCGGGCGGGGAGCTGTTTTTT. Residues: CATSGQIAGGELFF. The chain is built from TRBV15 and TRBJ2-2; 7 bases match TRBD2. V was pared by 5 bases and J by 7 bases, with 7 bases of the junction left unmatched. Per germline, CDR1 LNHNV and CDR2 YYDKDF (reference sequence). The CDR3 contains 14 residues. Supplemented by reference TRBV15 and TRBJ2-2, the full variable domain reads DAMVIQNPRYQVTQFGKPVTLSCSQTLNHNVMYWYQQKSSQAPKLLFHYYDKDFNNEADTPDNFQSRRPNTSFCFLDIRSPGLGDTAMYLCATSGQIAGGELFFGEGSRLTVL.

The chain combines TRBV29-1 with TRBJ2-1, with 11 bases aligning to TRBD1. This CDR3 region has 14 residues. CDR1 SQVTM and CDR2 ANQGSEA come from the germline V gene. V shed 6 bases and J 6 bases; nucleotides not matched to a gene: 7. CDR3 coding DNA: TGCAGCGTCAAGGGGGGGACAGGGGGCAATGAGCAGTTCTTC. Translated, it gives CSVKGGTGGNEQFF.

This clone was observed a single time. The V and J genes are TRBV7-9 and TRBJ2-3; perhaps TRBD2 as D (5 bases). Trimming pared 6 bases from V and 0 bases from J, leaving 16 bases between. Germline CDR1 SEHNR, CDR2 FQNEAQ (reference sequence). The length of the CDR3 is 16 residues. CDR3 sequence reads: CASSSLGRTSTDTQYF. CDR3 nucleotide sequence: TGTGCCAGCAGTTCCCTTGGGCGGACTAGCACAGATACGCAGTATTTT.

The chain is built from TRBV19 and TRBJ2-1; TRBD2 matches at 9 bases. CDR1 and CDR2 (germline): LNHDA, SQIVND (reference sequence). This CDR3 has 16 residues. Germline trimming cut 5 bases from V and 6 bases from J; bases unmatched to any gene: 11. The CDR3 region has the DNA TGTGCCAGTAGTCTAATAGCGGGAGATAGCGGCAATGAGCAGTTCTTC. This encodes CASSLIAGDSGNEQFF.

The V and J genes are TRBV7-9 and TRBJ1-1; maybe TRBD1 (5 bases). This CDR3 region has 14 residues. Trimming pared 6 bases from V and 4 bases from J, leaving 15 bases between. In germline, CDR1 is SEHNR, CDR2 FQNEAQ (reference sequence). The CDR3 DNA reads as TGTGCCAGCAGTAACTCGCGGGACCTCACTGAAGCTTTCTTT. Residues: CASSNSRDLTEAFF. Variable domain in full (rest from reference TRBV7-9 and TRBJ1-1): DTGVSQNPRHKITKRGQNVTFRCDPISEHNRLYWYRQTLGQGPEFLTYFQNEAQLEKSRLLSDRFSAERPKGSFSTLEIQRTEQGDSAMYLCASSNSRDLTEAFFGQGTRLTVV.

V is TRBV28 and J is TRBJ1-2; D is unresolved. Per the germline V gene, CDR1 is MDHEN and CDR2 is SYDVKM. V shed 5 bases and J shed 5 bases, with 9 bases lying between them. CDR3 length equals 12 residues. The CDR3 protein is CASSVTLYGYTF. The CDR3 coding sequence is TGTGCCAGCAGTGTAACTCTTTATGGCTACACCTTC.

The chain uses TRBV2 and TRBJ2-3; 10 nucleotides match TRBD2. V lost 8 bases and J lost 6; bases outside the gene matches: 11. Germline V lookup: CDR1 SNHLY, CDR2 FYNNEI. The CDR3 totals 15 residues. CDR3 sequence: CASRQTSGFSDTQYF. CDR3 DNA sequence: TGTGCCAGCCGCCAGACTAGCGGGTTCTCCGATACGCAGTATTTT.

In its sample, this clone was seen once. The V gene is TRBV7-8, the J gene TRBJ2-3, with TRBD2 identical over 8 bases. This CDR3 is 16 amino acids long. The V and J ends lost 3 bases and 4 bases, in that order; junction bases with no gene match: 9. CDR1 and CDR2 from the germline V gene are SGHVS and FQNEAQ. CDR3 sequence: CASSLGLGREADTQYF. CDR3 bases: TGTGCCAGCAGCTTGGGACTAGGGCGAGAAGCAGATACGCAGTATTTT.

The rearrangement links TRBV7-3 to TRBJ2-3; 8 nucleotides agree with TRBD2. In germline, CDR1 is SGHTA, CDR2 FQGTGA. Unmatched junction bases numbered 7, after V lost 5 bases and J lost 6 bases. The CDR3 consists of 14 residues. The CDR3 sequence: CASSPRGGRDTQYF. The CDR3 nucleotides are TGTGCCAGCAGCCCCCGGGGGGGTAGGGATACGCAGTATTTT.

V gene TRBV7-3 combines with J gene TRBJ2-1; D is unresolved. Germline CDR1 and CDR2: SGHTA and FQGTGA. V gave up 5 bases and J gave up 10 bases, with 12 bases separating them. CDR3 length: 12 residues. The CDR3 nucleotides are TGTGCCAGCAGCACCCCTAGTGGAGAGCAGTTCTTC. Residues: CASSTPSGEQFF.

This chain links TRBV19 with TRBJ2-7; no clear D gene. This CDR3 region has 15 residues. V was shortened by 3 bases and J by 1 base, with 13 bases between the two germline ends. CDR1 and CDR2 from the germline V gene are LNHDA and SQIVND (reference sequence). CDR3 bases: TGTGCCAGTAGTATGATGTGGGCCATATCCTACGAGCAGTACTTC. Translation gives CASSMMWAISYEQYF.

The rearrangement links TRBV9 to TRBJ2-2; D possibly corresponds to TRBD2 (6 bases). The germline CDR1 and CDR2 sequences are SGDLS and YYNGEE. The CDR3 has 15 amino acids. V lost 0 bases, J lost 6 bases, and 12 bases lay in between. The DNA for the CDR3 is TGTGCCAGCAGCGTAGGTGGGGGAGGCGCCGGGGAGCTGTTTTTT. This codes for CASSVGGGGAGELFF. Full variable domain (missing parts from reference TRBV9 and TRBJ2-2): DSGVTQTPKHLITATGQRVTLRCSPRSGDLSVYWYQQSLDQGLQFLIQYYNGEERAKGNILERFSAQQFPDLHSELNLSSLELGDSALYFCASSVGGGGAGELFFGEGSRLTVL.

This chain joins TRBV6-5 and TRBJ2-2; TRBD1 matches at 9 bases. The V segment lost 4 bases and the J segment 5 bases; nucleotides outside the gene matches: 5. The germline gives CDR1 MNHEY, CDR2 SVGAGI. This CDR3 comprises 15 residues. CDR3 bases: TGTGCCAGCAGTTCCGCGGACAGGGGAACCGGGGAGCTGTTTTTT. Amino acid sequence: CASSSADRGTGELFF.

This clone has only one observation. The genes are TRBV18 and TRBJ1-5; 9 bases are a match to TRBD1. V was clipped by 4 bases and J by 2 bases; unmatched bases: 9. Germline CDR1 and CDR2: KGHSH and LQKENI. This CDR3 region has 17 residues. The DNA for the CDR3 is TGTGCCAGCTCACTGAAATCGGACAGGGGTGGCAATCAGCCCCAGCATTTT. As protein: CASSLKSDRGGNQPQHF.

The chain recombines TRBV11-2 with TRBJ1-2; D is ambiguous. Germline assignment: CDR1 SGHAT and CDR2 FQNNGV. The CDR3 runs to 14 residues. Trimming shortened V by 2 bases and J by 4 bases, and 11 bases separated the two germline ends. In nucleotides, the CDR3 is TGTGCCAGCAGCTTACGGGGTACTGGCTATGGCTACACCTTC. This codes for CASSLRGTGYGYTF.

The V call is TRBV7-3, the J call TRBJ2-2; 10 nucleotides line up with TRBD2. With V trimmed by 3 bases and J by 8 bases, 3 bases remained unmatched. Germline CDR1 is SGHTA and CDR2 is FQGTGA. The CDR3 sequence is 14 residues long. CDR3: CASSFTSGVGELFF. The CDR3 bases are TGTGCCAGCAGCTTCACTAGCGGGGTTGGGGAGCTGTTTTTT.

The V call is TRBV18, the J call TRBJ2-7; 7 bases are shared with TRBD1. From germline, CDR1 is KGHSH and CDR2 LQKENI. This CDR3 has 14 amino acids. With 4 bases clipped from V and 2 bases from J, the junction kept 5 bases outside the gene matches. For the CDR3, the DNA is TGTGCCAGCTCACTAGACAGGGCCCCCTACGAGCAGTACTTC. Protein: CASSLDRAPYEQYF.

The chain uses TRBV5-4 and TRBJ1-1, with 10 bases fitting TRBD1. Trimming cost V 4 bases and J 5 bases; bases outside gene matches: 11. The CDR3 totals 16 residues. CDR1 and CDR2 (germline): SGHNT, YYREEE (reference sequence). CDR3 region: CASSPGQGQRGTEAFF. CDR3 bases: TGTGCCAGCAGCCCGGGACAGGGGCAAAGAGGGACTGAAGCTTTCTTT.

This rearrangement joins TRBV27 to TRBJ1-5; D is unresolved. CDR3 length: 17 residues. V was trimmed by 0 bases and J by 1 base, leaving 13 bases between them. Germline V lookup: CDR1 MNHEY, CDR2 SMNVEV (reference sequence). The CDR3: CASSLSGGLGSNQPQHF. The CDR3 bases are TGTGCCAGCAGTTTATCGGGAGGGCTTGGGAGCAATCAGCCCCAGCATTTT.

This clone was recorded a few times. This chain uses TRBV4-2 with TRBJ1-4; 9 nucleotides agree with TRBD1. The CDR3 consists of 15 residues. Per the germline V gene, CDR1 is LGHNA and CDR2 is YNFKEQ. The V and J ends lost 1 base and 7 bases, in that order; junction bases with no gene match: 4. CDR3 nucleotide sequence: TGTGCCAGCAGCCAAGGGACAGGGGTCGCTGAAAAACTGTTTTTT. It is translated as CASSQGTGVAEKLFF.

This chain connects TRBV5-1 to TRBJ2-3, with D possibly being TRBD1 (5 bases). The CDR3 is made up of 15 amino acids. V lost 0 bases, J lost 2 bases, and 10 bases lay in between. In germline, CDR1 is SGHRS, CDR2 YFSETQ. CDR3 sequence (DNA): TGCGCCAGCAGCTTGGTTCCAGGGAACACAGATACGCAGTATTTT. It translates to CASSLVPGNTDTQYF. Based on the CDR3 plus reference TRBV5-1 and TRBJ2-3, the full variable domain is KAGVTQTPRYLIKTRGQQVTLSCSPISGHRSVSWYQQTPGQGLQFLFEYFSETQRNKGNFPGRFSGRQFSNSRSEMNVSTLELGDSALYLCASSLVPGNTDTQYFGPGTRLTVL.

This chain connects TRBV28 to TRBJ2-1, with 8 bases matching TRBD1. V dropped 6 bases and J dropped 14; count of bases not matched to a gene: 9. Germline V CDR1 and CDR2: MDHEN, SYDVKM. CDR3 length: 12 residues. CDR3 amino acids: CASSLGQGWEFF. CDR3 nucleotides: TGTGCCAGCAGCCTTGGACAGGGTTGGGAGTTCTTC. The full variable domain, with the rest looked up from reference TRBV28 and TRBJ2-1, is DVKVTQSSRYLVKRTGEKVFLECVQDMDHENMFWYRQDPGLGLRLIYFSYDVKMKEKGDIPEGYSVSREKKERFSLILESASTNQTSMYLCASSLGQGWEFFGPGTRLTVL.

The genes are TRBV9 and TRBJ1-2; a possible D gene is TRBD1 (5 bases). Trimming pared 0 bases from V and 5 bases from J, leaving 11 bases between. This CDR3 comprises 14 residues. The germline gives CDR1 SGDLS, CDR2 YYNGEE. This CDR3 is CASSVADSLYGYTF. The CDR3 DNA follows: TGTGCCAGCAGCGTAGCTGACAGCTTGTATGGCTACACCTTC.

The chain uses TRBV19 and TRBJ1-5, with 9 bases lining up with TRBD1. CDR3 length: 15 amino acids. V lost 5 bases to trimming and J lost 2 bases; unmatched junction nucleotides: 4. Germline CDR1 reads LNHDA; CDR2 reads SQIVND (reference sequence). The CDR3 is CASSRQGVGNQPQHF. DNA for the CDR3: TGTGCCAGTAGTCGACAGGGGGTAGGCAATCAGCCCCAGCATTTT.

The rearrangement uses TRBV6-4 and TRBJ1-2; TRBD1 agrees at 12 bases. Germline assignment: CDR1 MRHNA and CDR2 SNTAGT. The CDR3 is made up of 15 amino acids. Losses at the gene ends were 4 bases for V and 8 bases for J; bases not matched to a gene: 8. CDR3 amino acids: CASSVTGTGGAGYTF. The DNA of the CDR3 is TGTGCCAGCAGTGTAACCGGGACAGGGGGCGCGGGCTACACCTTC.